This TCR beta chain is from a study of cytomegalovirus exposure and HLA in healthy donors. Background on the study: Most donors, approximately 82% of approximately 400 genotyped, fell in the Caucasian-associated ancestry cluster.

A multiplex PCR was run with 60 Vbeta primers and 13 Jbeta primers. Sequencing was performed with immunoSEQ multiplex PCR; in TCRdb, only in-frame clones are kept and a portion is missing. The repertoire consists of approximately 190,000 clones, with over 70% occurring once and the leading ten covering around 1.4%. General study results and limits: Most TCR sequences showed up rarely, but some public TCRs showed up in many donors. Associated with cytomegalovirus, according to the listing, were 150 to 200 TCR beta chains. Analysis performed later found roughly 18,000 TCR beta sequences associated with HLA alleles at 0.05 false discovery rate.

On this clone: Its antigen is still unknown.

The sequenced sample was PBMCs. The sequence was obtained from a man aged 25-45 years in good health and CMV-seronegative.

The CDR3 here is CASSPGTYLDTIYF. CDR3 DNA: TGTGCCAGCAGCCCAGGGACTTATTTAGACACCATATATTTT. V is TRBV7-2 and J is TRBJ1-3; tentative D call: TRBD1 (5 bases). Germline V gene data show CDR1 as SGHTA and CDR2 as FQGNSA. This CDR3 spans 14 amino acids. V lost 5 bases, J lost 8 bases, and 16 bases lay in between.